This T cell receptor (beta chain) is drawn from a study of T cells in Graves' hyperthyroidism and ophthalmopathy. The study, taken as a whole, reports: Most thyroid clonotypes expanded above 0.001 appeared in blood too.

Researchers amplified the TCR beta CDR3 regions from RNA transcripts. Initially, a first-round RT-PCR of the TCR CDR3 employed the HTBI primer set. TCRdb re-called the multiplex PCR reads through MiXCR, storing one row per CDR3 protein. The profile shows under 400,000 distinct CDR3 sequences, roughly 20% of them singletons. Uncontrolled infection, other autoimmune disease, pregnancy or lactation barred patients from enrollment. Diagnosing involved the use of clinical symptoms, serum thyroxine and TRAb, thyroid ultrasound and orbital computed tomography. This CDR3 has 15 amino acids. Deletions cut 2 bases from V and 6 bases from J, with 16 bases between. Germline V gives CDR1 MNHEY, CDR2 SVGAGI. This clonotype was seen repeatedly, ten times or more. Its cognate antigen is unknown.

Sample: blood. This chain joins TRBV6-5 and TRBJ1-1; the D gene is possibly TRBD1 (5 bases). This receptor was taken from a woman aged 40 to 50 with Graves' ophthalmopathy. CDR3 nucleotide sequence: TGTGCCAGCAGTTACGGTTCGATGGGGGAAGCTGAAGCTTTCTTT. Protein: CASSYGSMGEAEAFF.